One sample yielded the 8 T cell receptor beta chains listed below, sequenced in a study of shared clonotypes between healthy human individuals. Using immunoSEQ multiplex PCR, the repertoire was profiled, and TCRdb retains in-frame clones only, with some absent. The sample carries some 2 million clones, approximately 95% recorded once. The sample was naive CD4+ T cells sorted from blood. Described subset: CD45RA+ positively selected. The receptors stem from a man younger than 35 in good health.

Notes on this clone: The conserved closing phenylalanine or tryptophan is absent in this CDR3, likely reflecting a read error. Because the CDR3's place on the DNA is in doubt, the DNA is left out and the CDR3 is given as listed by TCRdb. The gene calls are TRBV7-2 and TRBJ2-7; the table's D call TRBD2 went unverified against the DNA. CDR1 is SGHTA, CDR2 FQGNSA, per germline. The CDR3 spans 14 residues, counting both ends. The CDR3 sequence: CASSLDFPASVIQY.

The CDR3 spells CASSVGFSGNTIYF. The CDR3 bases are TGTGCCAGCAGCGTCGGATTCTCTGGAAACACCATATATTTT. This chain links TRBV7-6 with TRBJ1-3, with D unresolved. V was shortened by 5 bases and J by 0 bases, with 8 bases between the two germline ends. The germline gives CDR1 SGHVS, CDR2 FNYEAQ. The CDR3 totals 14 residues.

The V gene is TRBV7-2, the J gene TRBJ2-7; TRBD2 matches at 10 bases. CDR1 and CDR2 (germline): SGHTA, FQGNSA. The CDR3 length is 15 residues. Germline trimming cut 2 bases from V and 2 bases from J; bases unmatched to any gene: 3. The CDR3 is CASSLTSGTAYEQYF. The CDR3 DNA reads as TGTGCCAGCAGCTTAACTAGCGGGACGGCCTACGAGCAGTACTTC.

The rearrangement links TRBV18 to TRBJ1-2; TRBD1 aligns across 11 bases. V shed 3 bases and J 6 bases; nucleotides not matched to a gene: 9. CDR1 and CDR2 from the germline V gene are KGHSH and LQKENI. The CDR3 has 16 amino acids. The CDR3, as DNA: TGTGCCAGCTCACCTATGTTGGGACAGGGGGTCGATGGCTACACCTTC. Translated, it gives CASSPMLGQGVDGYTF. The variable domain in full, completed from reference TRBV18 and TRBJ1-2, reads NAGVMQNPRHLVRRRGQEARLRCSPMKGHSHVYWYRQLPEEGLKFMVYLQKENIIDESGMPKERFSAEFPKEGPSILRIQQVVRGDSAAYFCASSPMLGQGVDGYTFGSGTRLTVV.

This clone appeared a few times. The V and J genes are TRBV10-3 and TRBJ1-2; 7 nucleotides align to TRBD1. The V gene end was trimmed by 2 bases and the J gene end by 4 bases; junction bases not matched to a gene: 1. The CDR3 totals 13 residues. Germline V gene data show CDR1 as ENHRY and CDR2 as SYGVKD. The CDR3 nucleotides are TGTGCCATCAGTGAGGGGGACAGCTATGGCTACACCTTC. Protein product: CAISEGDSYGYTF.

This clone has just one count. The sample holds other DNA sequences that translate to the same CDR3. The chain joins TRBV6-5 to TRBJ1-1; D call uncertain. The germline CDR1 and CDR2 sequences are MNHEY and SVGAGI. V dropped 5 bases and J dropped 3 bases, with 10 bases sitting between them. The CDR3 loop spans 13 amino acids. DNA of the CDR3: TGTGCCAGCAGTCGTCGGGCAGACACTGAAGCTTTCTTT. It codes for CASSRRADTEAFF.

V usage is TRBV5-1 and J usage is TRBJ1-5, with a possible D match to TRBD1 (5 bases). V lost 4 bases and J lost 5, with 13 bases in between. The CDR3 has 14 residues. Germline values: CDR1 SGHRS, CDR2 YFSETQ. The CDR3 DNA reads TGCGCCAGCAGCCGAACAGGCCGCGATCAGCCCCAGCATTTT. Protein sequence: CASSRTGRDQPQHF.

The CDR3 reads CSGRAAGELFF. DNA of the CDR3: TGCAGTGGGAGGGCGGCCGGGGAGCTGTTTTTT. The chain joins TRBV20-1 to TRBJ2-2, with a tentative D call TRBD2 (6 bases). V lost 7 bases to trimming and J lost 6 bases, with 9 bases between them. Per germline, CDR1 DFQATT and CDR2 SNEGSKA (reference sequence). This CDR3 has 11 residues.